Below are 27 T cell receptor beta chains sequenced from a single sample in a study of blood T cell repertoires in COVID-19. Profiling relied on immunoSEQ multiplex PCR, and the TCRdb table lists in-frame clones only, not all of them. The sample yields around 120,000 clones, around 82% seen once. The sequenced material came from peripheral blood. These receptors originate from a man at least 80 years old with active or convalescent COVID-19.

This rearrangement joins TRBV27 to TRBJ2-3; 8 bases are a match to TRBD2. Trimming removed 4 bases from V and 6 bases from J; junction bases left unmatched: 3. The CDR3 loop spans 13 amino acids. Germline V gene data show CDR1 as MNHEY and CDR2 as SMNVEV (reference sequence). The CDR3 protein is CASSSGGHDTQYF. CDR3 in DNA: TGTGCCAGCAGTTCGGGGGGGCACGATACGCAGTATTTT.

This chain's CDR3 is CASSILWGDQPQHF. Written as DNA, the CDR3 is TGTGCCAGTAGTATACTCTGGGGGGATCAGCCCCAGCATTTT. V is TRBV19 and J is TRBJ1-5; tentatively, D is TRBD1 (5 bases). The CDR3 spans 14 residues. Between the trimmed V and J ends, which lost 2 bases and 5 bases, there was a span of 10 bases. Germline V gives CDR1 LNHDA, CDR2 SQIVND (reference sequence).

This chain joins TRBV25-1 and TRBJ1-2; D perhaps matches TRBD1 (6 bases). The CDR3 runs 13 residues. CDR1 and CDR2 from the germline V gene are MGHDK and SYGVNS. The V end was cut by 7 bases, the J end by 3 bases, with 12 bases between. The chain's CDR3 is CASTSGGYYGYTF. The CDR3 region has the DNA TGTGCCAGCACCTCTGGGGGCTACTATGGCTACACCTTC.

The chain has TRBV7-2 and TRBJ2-6; TRBD1 is a possible D gene (6 bases). Germline-derived CDR1 and CDR2 are SGHTA and FQGNSA. Deletions cut 3 bases from V and 0 bases from J, with 9 bases between. The CDR3 runs 16 residues. The CDR3: CASSLGQASGANVLTF. The CDR3 bases are TGTGCCAGCAGCTTGGGACAAGCCTCTGGGGCCAACGTCCTGACTTTC.

The rearrangement joins TRBV19 to TRBJ2-1; 7 bases fit TRBD2. J was trimmed by 7 bases and V by 3 bases; bases with no gene match: 9. CDR3 size: 15 residues. CDR1 and CDR2 (germline): LNHDA, SQIVND (reference sequence). DNA of the CDR3: TGTGCCAGTAGTATTATTGGGGGGGTCAGGAATGAGCAGTTCTTC. Translating gives CASSIIGGVRNEQFF. Full variable domain (remainder filled in from reference TRBV19 and TRBJ2-1): DGGITQSPKYLFRKEGQNVTLSCEQNLNHDAMYWYRQDPGQGLRLIYYSQIVNDFQKGDIAEGYSVSREKKESFPLTVTSAQKNPTAFYLCASSIIGGVRNEQFFGPGTRLTVL.

This clone was counted only a few times. V and J are TRBV28 and TRBJ2-7, with 10 nucleotides matching TRBD1. The CDR3 consists of 15 residues. V lost 8 bases to trimming and J lost 4 bases; unmatched junction nucleotides: 11. Germline CDR1 and CDR2: MDHEN and SYDVKM. The CDR3 is CASCPDRGFLYEQYF. The CDR3 nucleotides read TGTGCCAGCTGTCCGGACAGGGGGTTTCTGTACGAGCAGTACTTC.

V gene TRBV7-2 combines with J gene TRBJ2-1; weak D call: TRBD2 (5 bases). The CDR3 runs to 17 residues. V was shortened by 5 bases and J by 7 bases, with 24 bases between the two germline ends. CDR1 SGHTA and CDR2 FQGNSA come from the germline V gene. The CDR3 spells CASSTTEGHSRGNEQFF. CDR3 coding DNA: TGTGCCAGCAGCACTACCGAGGGCCACAGCCGGGGTAATGAGCAGTTCTTC. The full variable domain, its missing parts supplied by reference TRBV7-2 and TRBJ2-1, is GAGVSQSPSNKVTEKGKDVELRCDPISGHTALYWYRQSLGQGLEFLIYFQGNSAPDKSGLPSDRFSAERTGGSVSTLTIQRTQQEDSAVYLCASSTTEGHSRGNEQFFGPGTRLTVL.

The V call is TRBV15, the J call TRBJ2-7; 11 nucleotides match TRBD1. The germline gives CDR1 LNHNV, CDR2 YYDKDF (reference sequence). The trim removed 4 bases at V and 5 bases at J, leaving 7 bases unmatched. This CDR3 region has 15 residues. This chain's CDR3 is CATSIPGTGGHEQYF. The CDR3 DNA follows: TGTGCCACCAGCATCCCCGGGACAGGGGGGCACGAGCAGTACTTC. The complete variable domain, with remaining parts taken from reference TRBV15 and TRBJ2-7, reads DAMVIQNPRYQVTQFGKPVTLSCSQTLNHNVMYWYQQKSSQAPKLLFHYYDKDFNNEADTPDNFQSRRPNTSFCFLDIRSPGLGDTAMYLCATSIPGTGGHEQYFGPGTRLTVT.

Regarding this clone: At one end the junction does not follow the germline gene, possibly because of a read error. V and J are TRBV2 and TRBJ1-1; the match to TRBD1 covers 8 bases. The V gene's germline CDR1 is SNHLY and CDR2 FYNNEI. The CDR3 is 11 residues long. The CDR3 nucleotides are TGCGGACAGGGTCGGAGCACTGAAGCTTTCTTT. It encodes CGQGRSTEAFF.

On this clone itself: The junction departs from germline at one end; a sequencing error may be responsible. V usage is TRBV15 and J usage is TRBJ1-2; D is ambiguous. Germline assignment: CDR1 LNHNV and CDR2 YYDKDF (reference sequence). The CDR3 spans 14 residues. CDR3 sequence: CATSRDREGSPIAF. The DNA of the CDR3 is TGTGCCACCAGCAGAGATAGAGAGGGCAGCCCGATCGCCTTC. Looking up the rest from reference TRBV15 and TRBJ1-2 gives the full variable domain: DAMVIQNPRYQVTQFGKPVTLSCSQTLNHNVMYWYQQKSSQAPKLLFHYYDKDFNNEADTPDNFQSRRPNTSFCFLDIRSPGLGDTAMYLCATSRDREGSPIAFGSGTRLTVV.

This chain connects TRBV3-1 (or the pseudogene TRBV3-2) to TRBJ2-7; TRBD2 aligns across 7 bases. The V and J ends lost 4 bases and 7 bases, in that order; junction bases with no gene match: 4. Germline lookup yields CDR1 LGHDT and CDR2 YNNKEL (reference sequence). The CDR3 contains 12 residues. The CDR3: CASSPAGQEQYF. In nucleotides, the CDR3 is TGTGCCAGCAGCCCAGCGGGGCAGGAGCAGTACTTC.

The chain carries TRBV5-4 and TRBJ2-1; TRBD2 matches at 12 bases. Germline loops: CDR1 SGHNT, CDR2 YYREEE (reference sequence). This CDR3 region has 16 residues. V was clipped by 4 bases and J by 9 bases; unmatched bases: 11. In DNA, the CDR3 is TGTGCCAGCAGCCCGAGGACTAGCGGGGTTTATAGTGAGCAGTTCTTC. This codes for CASSPRTSGVYSEQFF. The full variable domain, in which reference TRBV5-4 and TRBJ2-1 provide the parts outside the CDR3, is ETGVTQSPTHLIKTRGQQVTLRCSSQSGHNTVSWYQQALGQGPQFIFQYYREEENGRGNFPPRFSGLQFPNYSSELNVNALELDDSALYLCASSPRTSGVYSEQFFGPGTRLTVL.

The chain has TRBV2 and TRBJ1-1; D is unclear. This CDR3 is built from 14 residues. The germline CDR1 and CDR2 sequences are SNHLY and FYNNEI. The V end lost 10 bases, the J end lost 1 base, and 16 bases lay between the germline ends. CDR3 loop: CATHPTAGNTEAFF. In DNA, the CDR3 is TGTGCCACACACCCGACGGCGGGGAACACTGAAGCTTTCTTT.

The rearrangement joins TRBV5-1 to TRBJ2-4, with 9 positions matching TRBD1. From germline, CDR1 is SGHRS and CDR2 YFSETQ. The trim removed 2 bases at V and 0 bases at J, leaving 3 bases unmatched. The CDR3 sequence is 16 residues long. CDR3 sequence: CASSFGDRVAKNIQYF. The CDR3 nucleotides read TGCGCCAGCAGCTTTGGGGACAGGGTAGCCAAAAACATTCAGTACTTC.

This clone has a count of ten or more. V and J are TRBV10-3 and TRBJ2-7; 16 bases match TRBD2. Germline V gives CDR1 ENHRY, CDR2 SYGVKD. This CDR3 has 16 amino acids. V trimming: 10 bases; J trimming: 6 bases; junction bases outside the gene matches: 12. CDR3 coding DNA: TGTGCCACACAATCTGGGACTAGCGGGGGGGCGGGCGAGCAGTACTTC. Its protein product is CATQSGTSGGAGEQYF.

V is TRBV3-1 (or the pseudogene TRBV3-2) and J is TRBJ1-2, with D possibly TRBD1 on 5 matching bases. V shed 2 bases and J shed 4 bases, with 20 bases lying between them. The CDR3 spans 17 residues. The germline CDR1 and CDR2 sequences are LGHDT and YNNKEL (reference sequence). CDR3 sequence reads: CASSQSGGGEPLYGYTF. CDR3 bases: TGTGCCAGCAGCCAATCGGGGGGGGGAGAGCCCCTCTATGGCTACACCTTC.

The gene calls are TRBV25-1 and TRBJ2-5, with 8 nucleotides matching TRBD2. The CDR3 covers 17 residues. Trimming at V came to 0 bases and at J to 4 bases, leaving 10 bases not matched to a gene. The germline V gene has CDR1 MGHDK and CDR2 SYGVNS. CDR3 sequence (DNA): TGTGCCAGCAGTGAATATCGGGCACTTGCGGGGGGAGAGACCCAGTACTTC. Translated, it gives CASSEYRALAGGETQYF.

The chain recombines TRBV5-5 with TRBJ2-3; the D gene is possibly TRBD1 (6 bases). Germline-derived CDR1 and CDR2 are SGHKS and YYEKEE (reference sequence). This CDR3 has 14 residues. Trimming took 5 bases from V and 0 from J, leaving 10 bases between them. CDR3 residues: CASSLGQSTDTQYF. CDR3 coding DNA: TGTGCCAGCAGTTTAGGACAGAGCACAGATACGCAGTATTTT.

The J gene is TRBJ2-3, the V gene TRBV10-3; 13 positions match TRBD2. The CDR3 is 17 amino acids. Germline V gene sequence: CDR1 ENHRY, CDR2 SYGVKD. After removal of 2 bases from V and 2 bases from J, the junction contained 4 bases not matched to a gene. CDR3 DNA sequence: TGTGCCATCAGTGAGCGGGGACTAGCGGGGTCCACAGATACGCAGTATTTT. The encoded protein is CAISERGLAGSTDTQYF.

The chain combines TRBV19 with TRBJ2-3; 8 positions agree with TRBD2. After removal of 4 bases from V and 4 bases from J, the junction contained 1 base not matched to a gene. The CDR3 covers 13 residues. CDR1 is LNHDA and CDR2 is SQIVND in the germline V gene (reference sequence). The CDR3 is CASSTTSADTQYF. CDR3 in DNA: TGTGCCAGTAGTACGACTAGCGCAGATACGCAGTATTTT. Variable domain in full (rest from reference TRBV19 and TRBJ2-3): DGGITQSPKYLFRKEGQNVTLSCEQNLNHDAMYWYRQDPGQGLRLIYYSQIVNDFQKGDIAEGYSVSREKKESFPLTVTSAQKNPTAFYLCASSTTSADTQYFGPGTRLTVL.

V is TRBV10-2 and J is TRBJ1-1; a possible D gene is TRBD1 (5 bases). The V end lost 7 bases, the J end lost 2 bases, and 11 bases lay between the germline ends. This CDR3 comprises 13 residues. The germline V gene has CDR1 WSHSY and CDR2 SAAADI. CDR3 amino acids: CASIGQGNTEAFF. In nucleotides, the CDR3 is TGCGCCAGCATTGGGCAGGGAAACACTGAAGCTTTCTTT.

The chain is built from TRBV2 and TRBJ2-5, with 7 bases that match TRBD1. V shed 4 bases and J 3 bases; nucleotides not matched to a gene: 2. This CDR3 spans 13 amino acids. Germline CDR1 is SNHLY and CDR2 is FYNNEI. The CDR3, as DNA: TGTGCCAGCAGTGTGGACAGGAAAGAGACCCAGTACTTC. Translation gives CASSVDRKETQYF.

This chain links TRBV7-2 with TRBJ1-6; the D is unclear. Per germline, CDR1 SGHTA and CDR2 FQGNSA. CDR3 length equals 15 residues. The germline V and J ends were trimmed by 1 base and 5 bases, with 9 bases remaining between them. The CDR3 DNA is TGTGCCAGCAGCTTAGATCAGGCCGATAATTCACCCCTCCACTTT. Protein product: CASSLDQADNSPLHF. Drawing the rest from reference TRBV7-2 and TRBJ1-6, the complete variable domain is GAGVSQSPSNKVTEKGKDVELRCDPISGHTALYWYRQSLGQGLEFLIYFQGNSAPDKSGLPSDRFSAERTGGSVSTLTIQRTQQEDSAVYLCASSLDQADNSPLHFGNGTRLTVT.

The rearrangement links TRBV27 to TRBJ1-2; unclear D gene. Germline values: CDR1 MNHEY, CDR2 SMNVEV (reference sequence). The CDR3 extends over 13 amino acids. V was shortened by 0 bases and J by 8 bases, with 10 bases between the two germline ends. CDR3 residues: CASSLSRGGGYTF. CDR3 nucleotide sequence: TGTGCCAGCAGTTTATCGCGGGGAGGCGGCTACACCTTC.

This clone appeared a single time. The genes are TRBV7-3 and TRBJ1-6; TRBD1 matches at 7 bases. Trimming removed 1 base from V and 6 bases from J; junction bases left unmatched: 3. Germline lookup yields CDR1 SGHTA and CDR2 FQGTGA. CDR3 length: 15 residues. The CDR3 loop is CASSLNTGVNSPLHF. The CDR3 DNA reads as TGTGCCAGCAGCTTAAACACAGGGGTTAATTCACCCCTCCACTTT.

This clone is a singleton in its sample. The chain recombines TRBV19 with TRBJ2-3; D is possibly TRBD1 (7 bases). Germline CDR1 LNHDA, CDR2 SQIVND (reference sequence). The CDR3 has 16 residues. Trimming left V 6 bases short and J 3 bases short, with 19 bases between. CDR3: CASRRFRGRGTDTQYF. The CDR3 coding sequence is TGTGCCAGTAGACGCTTTAGGGGGCGGGGTACAGATACGCAGTATTTT.

V usage is TRBV4-3 and J usage is TRBJ1-5; 9 nucleotides agree with TRBD1. Looked up from germline, CDR1 is LGHNA and CDR2 is YSLEER. V trimming: 0 bases; J trimming: 4 bases; junction bases outside the gene matches: 4. The CDR3 sequence is 16 residues long. Written as DNA, the CDR3 is TGCGCCAGCAGCCAAGATGTGGGACAGGGTAATCAGCCCCAGCATTTT. Encoded protein: CASSQDVGQGNQPQHF.